This T cell receptor (beta chain) is from a study of blood T cells in healthy people across ages. General observations from the study: Long-lived and aged donors differed, with more naive CD4+ cells and higher diversity in the long-lived.

A second PCR of roughly 6 to 12 cycles used a sample-barcoded 5' primer and a J-beta primer mix. Using its own MiXCR run on the 5' RACE reads, TCRdb lists one record per CDR3 protein. The sample carries 1.5 million or so distinct CDR3 sequences, 40% to 45% recorded once. This CDR3 region has 14 residues. The germline V gene has CDR1 SGHRS and CDR2 YFSETQ. With 2 bases clipped from V and 4 bases from J, the junction kept 4 bases outside the gene matches. This clonotype was counted ten times or more. Its antigen is not identified. The sequencing sample was made of blood. The source of this sequence is a woman aged 18-30 years in good health. The gene calls are TRBV5-1 and TRBJ2-3, with TRBD2 matching over 7 bases. The DNA of the CDR3 is TGCGCCAGCAGCTTTACTAGCGTGGCAGATACGCAGTATTTT. Amino acid sequence: CASSFTSVADTQYF.